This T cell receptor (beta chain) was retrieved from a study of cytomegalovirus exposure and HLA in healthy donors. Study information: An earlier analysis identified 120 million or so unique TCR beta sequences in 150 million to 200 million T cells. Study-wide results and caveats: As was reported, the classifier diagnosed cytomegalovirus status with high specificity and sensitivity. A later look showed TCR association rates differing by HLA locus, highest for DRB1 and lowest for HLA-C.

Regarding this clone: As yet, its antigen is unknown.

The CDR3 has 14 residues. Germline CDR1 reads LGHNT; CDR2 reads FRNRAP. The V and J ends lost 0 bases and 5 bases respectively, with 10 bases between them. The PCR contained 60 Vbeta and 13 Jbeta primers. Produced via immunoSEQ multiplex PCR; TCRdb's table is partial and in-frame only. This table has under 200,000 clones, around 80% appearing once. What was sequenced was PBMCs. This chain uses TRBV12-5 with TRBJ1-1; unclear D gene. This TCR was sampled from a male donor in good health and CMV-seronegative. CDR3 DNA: TGTGCTAGTGGTTTGGTATCACGGAGGACTGAAGCTTTCTTT. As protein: CASGLVSRRTEAFF.